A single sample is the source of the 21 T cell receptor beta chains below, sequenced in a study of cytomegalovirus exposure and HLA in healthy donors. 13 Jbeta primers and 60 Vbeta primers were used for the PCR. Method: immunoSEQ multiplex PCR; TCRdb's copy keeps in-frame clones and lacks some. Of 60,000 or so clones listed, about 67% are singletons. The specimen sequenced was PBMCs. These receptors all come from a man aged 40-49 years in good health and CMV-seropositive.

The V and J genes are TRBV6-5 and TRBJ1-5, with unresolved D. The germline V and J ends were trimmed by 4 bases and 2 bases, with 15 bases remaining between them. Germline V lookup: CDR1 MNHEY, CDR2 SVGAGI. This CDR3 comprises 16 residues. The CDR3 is CASSLGPRAGNQPQHF. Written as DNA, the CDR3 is TGTGCCAGCAGTTTAGGGCCGAGGGCGGGCAATCAGCCCCAGCATTTT.

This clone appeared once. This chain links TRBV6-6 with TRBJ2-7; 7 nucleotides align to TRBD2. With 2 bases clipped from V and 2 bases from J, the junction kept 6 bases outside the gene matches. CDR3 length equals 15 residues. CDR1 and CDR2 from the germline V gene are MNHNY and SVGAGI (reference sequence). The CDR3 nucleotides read TGTGCCAGCAGTTACGGAGCGGGGCAGACCTACGAGCAGTACTTC. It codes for CASSYGAGQTYEQYF.

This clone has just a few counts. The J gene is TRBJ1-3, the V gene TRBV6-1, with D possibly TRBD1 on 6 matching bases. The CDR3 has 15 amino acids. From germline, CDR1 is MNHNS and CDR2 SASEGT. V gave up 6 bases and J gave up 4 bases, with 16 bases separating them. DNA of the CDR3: TGTGCCAGCAGAGATCCCAGGGGCTCGGGAAACACCATATATTTT. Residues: CASRDPRGSGNTIYF.

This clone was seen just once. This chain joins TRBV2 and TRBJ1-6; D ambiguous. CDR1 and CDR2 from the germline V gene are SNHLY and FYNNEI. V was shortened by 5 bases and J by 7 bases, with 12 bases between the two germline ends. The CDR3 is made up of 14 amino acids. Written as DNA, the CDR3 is TGTGCCAGCAGTCGCGACGGGGAAAATTCACCCCTCCACTTT. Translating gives CASSRDGENSPLHF.

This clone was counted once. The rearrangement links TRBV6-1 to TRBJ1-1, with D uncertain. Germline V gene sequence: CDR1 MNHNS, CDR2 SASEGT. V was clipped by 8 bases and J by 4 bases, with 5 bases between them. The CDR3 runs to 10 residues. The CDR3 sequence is CASAGTEAFF. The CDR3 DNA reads TGTGCCAGCGCCGGCACTGAAGCTTTCTTT.

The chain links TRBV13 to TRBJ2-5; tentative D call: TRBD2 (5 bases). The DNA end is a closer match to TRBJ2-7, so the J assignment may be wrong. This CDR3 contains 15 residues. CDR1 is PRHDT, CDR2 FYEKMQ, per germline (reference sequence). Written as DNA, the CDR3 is TGTGCCAGCAGCTTAGCCCTTGAGGGCTCCTACGAGCAGTACTTC. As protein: CASSLALEGSYEQYF.

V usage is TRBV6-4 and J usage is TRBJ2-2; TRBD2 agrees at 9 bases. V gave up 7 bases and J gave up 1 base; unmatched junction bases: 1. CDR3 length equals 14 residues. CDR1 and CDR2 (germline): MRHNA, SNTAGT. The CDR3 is CASTSGVNTGELFF. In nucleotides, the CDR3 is TGTGCCAGCACTAGCGGGGTGAACACCGGGGAGCTGTTTTTT.

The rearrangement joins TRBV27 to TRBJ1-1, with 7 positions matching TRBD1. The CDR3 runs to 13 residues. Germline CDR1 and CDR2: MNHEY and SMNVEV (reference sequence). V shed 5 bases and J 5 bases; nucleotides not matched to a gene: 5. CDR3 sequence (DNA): TGTGCCAGCAGTACACAGGGGAGAACTGAAGCTTTCTTT. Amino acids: CASSTQGRTEAFF.

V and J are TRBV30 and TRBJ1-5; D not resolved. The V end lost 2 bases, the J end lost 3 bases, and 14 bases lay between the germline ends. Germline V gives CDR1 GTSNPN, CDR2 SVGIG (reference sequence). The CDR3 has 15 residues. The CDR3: CAWSRWGGANQPQHF. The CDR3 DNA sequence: TGTGCCTGGAGTCGCTGGGGAGGCGCCAATCAGCCCCAGCATTTT.

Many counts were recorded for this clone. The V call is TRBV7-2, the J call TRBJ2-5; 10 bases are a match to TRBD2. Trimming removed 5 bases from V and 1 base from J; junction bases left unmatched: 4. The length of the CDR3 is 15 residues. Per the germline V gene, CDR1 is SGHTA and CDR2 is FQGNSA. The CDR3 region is CASSLRTSGQETQYF. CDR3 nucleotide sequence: TGTGCCAGCAGCCTCCGGACTAGCGGCCAAGAGACCCAGTACTTC.

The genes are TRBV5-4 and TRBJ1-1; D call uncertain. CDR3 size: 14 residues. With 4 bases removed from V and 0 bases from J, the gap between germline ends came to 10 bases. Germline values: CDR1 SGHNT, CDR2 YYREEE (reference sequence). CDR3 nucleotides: TGTGCCAGCAGCCCGGAAGCGCTGAACACTGAAGCTTTCTTT. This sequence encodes CASSPEALNTEAFF. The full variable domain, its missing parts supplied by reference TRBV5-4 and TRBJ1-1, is ETGVTQSPTHLIKTRGQQVTLRCSSQSGHNTVSWYQQALGQGPQFIFQYYREEENGRGNFPPRFSGLQFPNYSSELNVNALELDDSALYLCASSPEALNTEAFFGQGTRLTVV.

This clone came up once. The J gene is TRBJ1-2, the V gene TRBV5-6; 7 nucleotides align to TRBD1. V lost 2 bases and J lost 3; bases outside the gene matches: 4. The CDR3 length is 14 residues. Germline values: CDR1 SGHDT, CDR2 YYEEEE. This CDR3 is CASSLGGSYYGYTF. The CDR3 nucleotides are TGTGCCAGCAGCTTAGGGGGCAGCTACTATGGCTACACCTTC.

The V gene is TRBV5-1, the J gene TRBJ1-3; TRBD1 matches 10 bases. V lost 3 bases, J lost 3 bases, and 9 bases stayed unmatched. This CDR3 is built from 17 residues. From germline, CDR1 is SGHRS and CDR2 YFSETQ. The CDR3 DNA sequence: TGCGCCAGCAGCTCCCAAGGGACAGGGGAGAGTGGAAACACCATATATTTT. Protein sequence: CASSSQGTGESGNTIYF.

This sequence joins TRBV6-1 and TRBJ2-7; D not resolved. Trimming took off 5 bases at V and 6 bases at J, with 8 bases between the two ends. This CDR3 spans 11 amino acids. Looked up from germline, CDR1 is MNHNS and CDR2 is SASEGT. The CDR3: CASSRVSEQYF. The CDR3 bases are TGTGCCAGCAGTAGAGTAAGCGAGCAGTACTTC.

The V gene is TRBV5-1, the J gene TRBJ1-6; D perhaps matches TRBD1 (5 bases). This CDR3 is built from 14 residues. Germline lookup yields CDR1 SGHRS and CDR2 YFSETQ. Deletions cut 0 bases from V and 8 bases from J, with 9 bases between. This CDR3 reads CASSLAGLHSPLHF. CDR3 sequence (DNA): TGCGCCAGCAGCTTGGCAGGGTTACATTCACCCCTCCACTTT.

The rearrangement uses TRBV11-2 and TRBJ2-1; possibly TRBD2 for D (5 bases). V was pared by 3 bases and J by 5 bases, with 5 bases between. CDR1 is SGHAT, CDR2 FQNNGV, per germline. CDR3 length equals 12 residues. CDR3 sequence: CASSFGDNEQFF. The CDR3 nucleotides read TGTGCCAGCAGCTTCGGGGACAATGAGCAGTTCTTC.

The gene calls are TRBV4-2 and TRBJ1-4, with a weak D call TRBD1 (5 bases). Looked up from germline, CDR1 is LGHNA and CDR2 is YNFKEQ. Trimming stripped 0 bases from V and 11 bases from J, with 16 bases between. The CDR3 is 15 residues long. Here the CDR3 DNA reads TGTGCCAGCAGCCAAGATATGGCAGGGAAAGGGAAACTGTTTTTT. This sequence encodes CASSQDMAGKGKLFF.

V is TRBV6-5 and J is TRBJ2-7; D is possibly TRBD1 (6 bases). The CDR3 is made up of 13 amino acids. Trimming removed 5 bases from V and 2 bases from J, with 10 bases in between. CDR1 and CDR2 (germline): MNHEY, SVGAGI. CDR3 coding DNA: TGTGCCAGCAGTGGGGACAATACCTACGAGCAGTACTTC. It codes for CASSGDNTYEQYF.

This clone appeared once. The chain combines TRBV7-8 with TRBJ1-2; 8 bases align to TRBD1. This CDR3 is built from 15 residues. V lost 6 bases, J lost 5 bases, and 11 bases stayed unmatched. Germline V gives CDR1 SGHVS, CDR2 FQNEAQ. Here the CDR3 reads CASRKRQGLAYGYTF. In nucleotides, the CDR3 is TGTGCCAGCAGAAAGAGACAGGGGTTAGCGTATGGCTACACCTTC.

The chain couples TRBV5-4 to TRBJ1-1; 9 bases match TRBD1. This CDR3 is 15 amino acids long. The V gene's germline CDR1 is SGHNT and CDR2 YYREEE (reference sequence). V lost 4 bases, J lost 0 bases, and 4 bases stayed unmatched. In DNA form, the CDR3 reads TGTGCCAGCAGCCGGACAGGGGCCATGAACACTGAAGCTTTCTTT. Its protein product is CASSRTGAMNTEAFF.

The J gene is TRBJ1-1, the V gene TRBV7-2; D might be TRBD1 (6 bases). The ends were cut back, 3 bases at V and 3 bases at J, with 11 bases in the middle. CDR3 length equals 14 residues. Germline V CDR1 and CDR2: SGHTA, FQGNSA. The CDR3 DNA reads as TGTGCCAGCAGCTTCAGTCAGGGGCACACTGAAGCTTTCTTT. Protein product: CASSFSQGHTEAFF.